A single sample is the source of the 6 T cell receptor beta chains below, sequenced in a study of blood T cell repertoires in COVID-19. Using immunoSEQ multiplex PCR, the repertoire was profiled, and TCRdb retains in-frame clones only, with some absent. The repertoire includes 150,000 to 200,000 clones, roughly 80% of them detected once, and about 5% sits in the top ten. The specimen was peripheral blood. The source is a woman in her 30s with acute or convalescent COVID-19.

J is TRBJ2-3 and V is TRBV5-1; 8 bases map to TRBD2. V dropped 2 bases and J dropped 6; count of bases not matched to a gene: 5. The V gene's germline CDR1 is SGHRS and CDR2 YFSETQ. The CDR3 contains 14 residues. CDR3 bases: TGCGCCAGCAGCTTTTTGGGACTAGTGGATACGCAGTATTTT. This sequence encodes CASSFLGLVDTQYF.

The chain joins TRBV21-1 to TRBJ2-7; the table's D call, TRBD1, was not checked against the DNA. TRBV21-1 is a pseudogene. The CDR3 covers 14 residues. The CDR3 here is CASSGTDRAYEQYF. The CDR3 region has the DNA TGTGCCAGCAGCGGGACGGACAGGGCGTACGAGCAGTACTTC.

For the CDR3, the DNA is TGTGCCAGCAGTCCGCAGACAGGAGTAGCCGAGACTGAAGCTTTCTTT. The encoded protein is CASSPQTGVAETEAFF. This chain joins TRBV27 and TRBJ1-1, with a weak D call TRBD1 (6 bases). Between the trimmed V and J ends, which lost 5 bases and 5 bases, there was a span of 21 bases. CDR3 size: 16 residues. Per germline, CDR1 MNHEY and CDR2 SMNVEV (reference sequence).

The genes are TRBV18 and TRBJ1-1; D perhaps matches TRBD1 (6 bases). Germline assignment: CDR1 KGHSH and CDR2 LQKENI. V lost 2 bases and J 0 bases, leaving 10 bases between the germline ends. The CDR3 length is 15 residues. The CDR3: CASSPGSGVNTEAFF. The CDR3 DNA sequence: TGTGCCAGCTCACCAGGGTCAGGGGTGAACACTGAAGCTTTCTTT.

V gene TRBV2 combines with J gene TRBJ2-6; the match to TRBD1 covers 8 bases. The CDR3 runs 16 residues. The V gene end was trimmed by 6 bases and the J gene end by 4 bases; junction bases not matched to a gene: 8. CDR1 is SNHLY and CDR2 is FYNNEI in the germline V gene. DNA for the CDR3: TGTGCCAGCAGCGGTTGGACAGGGACCGGGGCCAACGTCCTGACTTTC. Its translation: CASSGWTGTGANVLTF.

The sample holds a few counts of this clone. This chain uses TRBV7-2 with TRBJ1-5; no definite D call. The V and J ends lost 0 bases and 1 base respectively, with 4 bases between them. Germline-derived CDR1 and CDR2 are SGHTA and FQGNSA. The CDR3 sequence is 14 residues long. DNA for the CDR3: TGTGCCAGCAGCTTAGCTCTAAGCAATCAGCCCCAGCATTTT. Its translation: CASSLALSNQPQHF.